This TCR beta chain was sequenced in a study of T cells in Graves' hyperthyroidism and ophthalmopathy. Study outcomes and limitations: Ophthalmopathy got predicted by the model a median 6.5 months before its onset. The majority of expanded thyroid clonotypes above 0.001 also appeared in blood.

Exclusion criteria comprised uncontrolled infection, other autoimmune disease, pregnancy or lactation. Orbital computed tomography and thyroid ultrasound, together with serum TRAb and thyroxine and clinical symptoms, were used for diagnoses. Germline CDR1 and CDR2: MDHEN and SYDVKM. V was pared by 7 bases and J by 5 bases, with 9 bases of the junction left unmatched. This CDR3 spans 15 amino acids. Comments on this clonotype: What it binds is not known.

Regions amplified from RNA transcripts were the TCR beta CDR3 regions. TCR CDR3 underwent first-round RT-PCR with the HTBI primer set. TCRdb passed the multiplex PCR reads through MiXCR, listing each CDR3 protein once. The data hold approximately 600,000 distinct CDR3 sequences, with less than 25% observed a single time. The J gene is TRBJ2-2, the V gene TRBV28; TRBD1 aligns across 8 bases. The receptor was derived from a man aged 25-45 years with Graves' ophthalmopathy. The sample comprised blood. The CDR3 protein is CASTKDRARTGELFF. CDR3 nucleotides: TGTGCCAGCACCAAGGACAGGGCGCGGACCGGGGAGCTGTTTTTT.